These T cell receptor beta chains were read from a single sample in a study of early T cells in non-severe SARS-CoV-2 infection. TCRdb fed the 5' RACE reads into MiXCR, producing one record per CDR3 protein. The profile shows more than 65,000 distinct CDR3 sequences, roughly 13% of them singletons. The sample comprised whole blood. These TCRs come from an adult who was a healthcare worker with PCR-confirmed SARS-CoV-2 infection or an uninfected control (not recorded which). CDR3s include the opening cysteine and the closing phenylalanine or tryptophan. The D gene is left open where the match is weak. Clone size is given for some rows only: seen once, a few or many times, or a class if the clone is expanded.

cdr3_length	j_call	d_call	v_call	clone_size	cdr3_aa	cdr3_nt
13	TRBJ2-3	NA	TRBV20-1	NA	CSARDPIVDTQYF	TGCAGTGCTAGGGATCCAATTGTAGATACGCAGTATTTT
16	TRBJ2-3	TRBD2	TRBV5-4	many	CASRPLSGGSTDTQYF	TGTGCCAGCAGGCCCCTGAGCGGGGGGTCCACAGATACGCAGTATTTT
12	TRBJ2-7	TRBD1	TRBV29-1	many	CSVESQGDEQYF	TGCAGCGTTGAGTCACAGGGGGACGAGCAGTACTTC
14	TRBJ2-1	TRBD1	TRBV7-2	NA	CASSSRADRDEQFF	TGTGCCAGCAGCTCCAGGGCTGACAGGGATGAGCAGTTCTTC
11	TRBJ2-5	NA	TRBV6-2/TRBV6-3	few	CASGGGETQYF	TGTGCCAGCGGAGGAGGGGAGACCCAGTACTTC
14	TRBJ1-5	TRBD1	TRBV3-1	many	CASSSGQGDQPQHF	TGTGCCAGCAGTTCGGGACAGGGGGATCAGCCCCAGCATTTT
16	TRBJ2-7	TRBD2	TRBV20-1	NA	CSAKTSGGARPYEQYF	TGCAGTGCTAAGACTAGCGGGGGGGCCCGCCCCTACGAGCAGTACTTC
12	TRBJ1-2	TRBD1	TRBV29-1	NA	CSAGGAASGYTF	TGCAGTGCAGGGGGCGCGGCGTCTGGCTACACCTTC
15	TRBJ2-5	NA	TRBV7-9	few	CASSTSGGIQETQYF	TGTGCCAGCAGTACCTCCGGCGGGATCCAAGAGACCCAGTACTTC
15	TRBJ2-1	NA	TRBV3-1	NA	CASSQRGGAGNEQFF	TGTGCCAGCAGCCAACGAGGGGGGGCGGGCAATGAGCAGTTCTTC
17	TRBJ2-2	TRBD1	TRBV11-3	NA	CASSLGVGGDNTGELFF	TGTGCCAGCAGCTTAGGCGTAGGGGGCGATAACACCGGGGAGCTGTTTTTT
16	TRBJ2-1	NA	TRBV20-1	few	CSARDNQRPLGNEQFF	TGCAGTGCTAGAGATAACCAGCGGCCCCTGGGCAATGAGCAGTTCTTC
13	TRBJ2-1	NA	TRBV14	NA	CASSLGHYNEQFF	TGTGCCAGCAGCCTGGGACACTACAATGAGCAGTTCTTC
13	TRBJ1-1	NA	TRBV5-1	few	CASSLASPTEAFF	TGCGCCAGCAGCTTGGCCAGTCCCACTGAAGCTTTCTTT
17	TRBJ2-1	NA	TRBV10-3	NA	CAISESKGLLANNEQFF	TGTGCCATCAGTGAGTCGAAGGGACTGCTTGCTAACAATGAGCAGTTCTTC
15	TRBJ2-7	TRBD2	TRBV10-3	NA	CAISEVAGLSYEQYF	TGTGCCATCAGTGAGGTAGCGGGGCTTTCCTACGAGCAGTACTTC
15	TRBJ2-5	TRBD2	TRBV18	NA	CASSPPASGKETQYF	TGTGCCAGCTCACCCCCCGCTAGCGGAAAAGAGACCCAGTACTTC
16	TRBJ2-5	TRBD2	TRBV20-1	NA	CSARRSSGGPQETRYF	TGCAGTGCTAGAAGGTCGAGCGGGGGGCCCCAAGAGACCCGGTACTTC
16	TRBJ2-3	NA	TRBV10-3	NA	CAISPGGPMGSDTQYF	TGTGCCATCAGTCCCGGCGGCCCCATGGGGTCAGATACGCAGTATTTT
17	TRBJ1-3	TRBD1	TRBV27	NA	CASRRTGGSSSGNTIYF	TGTGCCAGCAGGCGTACAGGGGGCTCCAGCTCTGGAAACACCATATATTTT
13	TRBJ1-5	NA	TRBV6-1	NA	CASSYTDNQPQHF	TGTGCCAGCAGCTACACTGATAATCAGCCCCAGCATTTT
14	TRBJ2-7	NA	TRBV18	NA	CASSPSSGGAEQYF	TGTGCCAGCTCACCATCTTCCGGGGGCGCCGAGCAGTACTTC
19	TRBJ2-7	TRBD1	TRBV6-6	many	CASSYSRPNRQGASYEQYF	TGTGCCAGCAGTTACTCGAGGCCGAATAGACAGGGGGCCTCCTACGAGCAGTACTTC
15	TRBJ2-3	NA	TRBV9	NA	CASSVAIMPGDTQYF	TGTGCCAGCAGCGTAGCCATCATGCCGGGAGATACGCAGTATTTT
17	TRBJ2-3	NA	TRBV12-2	many	CASRLPAAKDPTDTQYF	TGTGCAAGTCGCTTGCCGGCAGCCAAAGATCCCACAGATACGCAGTATTTT
15	TRBJ2-5	NA	TRBV7-2	many	CASSRPSSGLETQYF	TGTGCCAGCAGCCGACCGTCGTCAGGGTTGGAGACCCAGTACTTC
14	TRBJ2-3	NA	TRBV29-1	medium-sized	CSVEDEGGADTQYF	TGCAGCGTTGAAGATGAAGGAGGGGCAGATACGCAGTATTTT
17	TRBJ2-2	TRBD2	TRBV6-5	NA	CASSQLAGARITGELFF	TGTGCCAGCAGTCAACTAGCGGGGGCCCGAATCACCGGGGAGCTGTTTTTT
15	TRBJ2-7	NA	TRBV7-8	NA	CASSLGWQGLHEQYF	TGTGCCAGCAGCTTAGGTTGGCAGGGGCTCCACGAGCAGTACTTC
12	TRBJ1-5	NA	TRBV20-1	NA	CSARGLGQPQHF	TGCAGTGCTAGAGGCCTCGGGCAGCCCCAGCATTTT
13	TRBJ1-2	NA	TRBV12-3/TRBV12-4	NA	CASSFNTYNGYTF	TGTGCCAGCAGTTTTAACACCTATAACGGCTACACCTTC
17	TRBJ1-2	NA	TRBV12-3/TRBV12-4	many	CASSSQGLRGHNYGYTF	TGTGCCAGCAGTTCCCAAGGGCTCCGGGGACATAACTATGGCTACACCTTC
16	TRBJ1-1	NA	TRBV7-8	NA	CASSLAGGSMNTEAFF	TGTGCCAGCAGCTTGGCGGGGGGCTCCATGAACACTGAAGCTTTCTTT
14	TRBJ2-7	TRBD2	TRBV7-9	NA	CASTVAGSSYEQYF	TGTGCCAGCACCGTAGCGGGGAGCTCCTACGAGCAGTACTTC
13	TRBJ1-5	NA	TRBV5-1	few	CASSRGRDQPQHF	TGCGCCAGCAGCCGAGGGCGGGATCAGCCCCAGCATTTT
15	TRBJ1-5	NA	TRBV12-3/TRBV12-4	many	CASSLALGGNQPQHF	TGTGCCAGCAGTTTGGCGTTGGGGGGAAATCAGCCCCAGCATTTT
12	TRBJ2-5	NA	TRBV15	NA	CATSRAQETQYF	TGTGCCACCAGCAGAGCCCAAGAGACCCAGTACTTC
16	TRBJ2-7	TRBD2	TRBV7-2	many	CASSFTIAGATYEQYF	TGTGCCAGCAGCTTTACAATAGCGGGGGCAACCTACGAGCAGTACTTC
12	TRBJ1-5	NA	TRBV10-1	many	CASIVTGQPQHF	TGCGCCAGCATCGTTACCGGACAGCCCCAGCATTTT
12	TRBJ2-7	NA	TRBV29-1	NA	CSVAGRDYEQYF	TGCAGCGTGGCTGGCAGGGACTACGAGCAGTACTTC
14	TRBJ1-6	NA	TRBV14	NA	CASSRGLPGPPLHF	TGTGCCAGCAGCCGAGGACTCCCGGGCCCACCCCTCCACTTT
17	TRBJ1-3	NA	TRBV18	many	CASSHREHANSGNTIYF	TGTGCCAGCTCGCACCGCGAACACGCCAACTCTGGAAACACCATATATTTT
15	TRBJ1-3	NA	TRBV15	NA	CATSREVPSGNTIYF	TGTGCCACCAGCAGAGAGGTACCCTCTGGAAACACCATATATTTT
19	TRBJ2-4	TRBD1	TRBV19	many	CASSIARGTGGASKNIQYF	TGTGCCAGTAGTATAGCTAGAGGGACAGGGGGTGCGTCCAAAAACATTCAGTACTTC
16	TRBJ2-2	NA	TRBV5-5	many	CASSLTGTTNTGELFF	TGTGCCAGCAGCCTGACCGGGACAACGAACACCGGGGAGCTGTTTTTT
13	TRBJ1-2	NA	TRBV19	NA	CASSLGPHYGYTF	TGTGCCAGTAGTCTCGGACCGCACTATGGCTACACCTTC
12	TRBJ2-3	NA	TRBV29-1	NA	CSVEDRRGTQYF	TGCAGCGTTGAAGATCGTCGTGGAACGCAGTATTTT
14	TRBJ2-2	NA	TRBV7-2	NA	CASSLLSVSGELFF	TGTGCCAGCAGCTTGCTTAGTGTCTCCGGGGAGCTGTTTTTT
15	TRBJ2-7	NA	TRBV9	many	CASSVGWDITYEQYF	TGTGCCAGCAGCGTAGGTTGGGACATTACCTACGAGCAGTACTTC
13	TRBJ2-5	NA	TRBV20-1	many	CSAVGGGRETQYF	TGCAGTGCTGTCGGAGGGGGACGGGAGACCCAGTACTTC
15	TRBJ1-1	NA	TRBV20-1	NA	CSASESRGMATEAFF	TGCAGTGCTTCGGAGTCGCGGGGAATGGCCACTGAAGCTTTCTTT
14	TRBJ2-3	NA	TRBV3-1	many	CASSQGPGPDTQYF	TGTGCCAGCAGCCAGGGCCCGGGGCCAGATACGCAGTATTTT